The sequence of this T cell receptor beta chain was determined in a study of cytomegalovirus exposure and HLA in healthy donors. A note on this clone: Antigen: not known.

Germline trimming cut 6 bases from V and 3 bases from J; bases unmatched to any gene: 8. CDR3 length: 14 amino acids. The V gene's germline CDR1 is MNHEY and CDR2 SVGAGI. The study, taken as a whole, reports: As was reported, the classifier diagnosed cytomegalovirus status with high specificity and sensitivity.

Assay: immunoSEQ multiplex PCR; the TCRdb copy retains only in-frame clones and omits some. The top ten clones hold around 0.88% of a sample with roughly 310,000 clones, nearly 90% of them seen once. This clonotype was sampled from a man younger than 45 in good health and CMV-seronegative. Sample: PBMCs. This chain uses TRBV6-5 with TRBJ2-7; the match to TRBD1 covers 7 bases. The CDR3, as DNA: TGTGCCAGCAGGGGAACGGGACAGATCTACGAGCAGTACTTC. The encoded protein is CASRGTGQIYEQYF.